These T cell receptor beta chains were read from a single sample in a study of T-cell memory formation after mild COVID-19. TCRdb used MiXCR to reprocess the 5' RACE reads, holding one entry per CDR3 protein. Of hundreds of thousands of distinct CDR3 sequences listed, roughly 14% are singletons. Sequencing was performed on PBMCs or a T cell subset sorted from them (not recorded which). The receptors derive from a man younger than 35 who had mild COVID-19 (a few samples of this study predate the infection). Cell type and time point are not known. Both conserved end residues are part of each CDR3. D genes are given only for firm matches.

j_call d_call v_call cdr3_aa
TRBJ2-6 TRBD1 TRBV6-1 CASSERDRVHSGANVLTF
TRBJ1-2 TRBD1 TRBV4-1 CASSQRTGTRYGYTF
TRBJ2-7 TRBD2 TRBV30 CAWENSGGFYEQYF
TRBJ2-5 NA TRBV3-1 CASSTSGAQETQYF
TRBJ1-1 NA TRBV11-1 CASSLEGPRATEAFF
TRBJ1-2 NA TRBV2 CASSEALRVGYTF
TRBJ2-4 NA TRBV7-2 CASSPSEGAQNIQYF
TRBJ1-1 NA TRBV7-2 CASSPRAGAEAFF
TRBJ1-2 NA TRBV7-2 CASSPLGGPYNYGYTF
TRBJ2-1 TRBD1 TRBV4-3 CASSQGTGVYEQFF
TRBJ2-2 NA TRBV9 CASSENTGELFF
TRBJ1-2 NA TRBV5-1 CASSPRGRDYGYTF
TRBJ2-3 NA TRBV3-1 CASSHYTYSGKGGSTDTQYF
TRBJ2-7 TRBD2 TRBV4-2 CASSQDQGDYTPYEQYF
TRBJ2-7 NA TRBV4-3 CASVTLNEQYF
TRBJ2-2 NA TRBV7-8 CASRPAGNHAGELFF
TRBJ1-1 NA TRBV7-9 CANTRPSSTEAFF
TRBJ2-3 TRBD2 TRBV7-8 CASSLDGTSGSTDTQYF
TRBJ2-5 NA TRBV7-9 CASSPGRDQETQYF
TRBJ1-2 NA TRBV11-2 CASSLWSREGYGYTF
TRBJ2-1 TRBD2 TRBV7-3 CASSPGGTNEQFF
TRBJ1-6 NA TRBV12-3/TRBV12-4 CASSYGAFTPIHF
TRBJ2-1 TRBD2 TRBV29-1 CSVGGLASYNEQFF
TRBJ2-3 TRBD1 TRBV5-1 CASSMQPGTGGDTQYF
TRBJ2-7 NA TRBV6-1 CASSANRNEQYF
TRBJ2-1 NA TRBV7-2 CASAVYGSYNEQFF
TRBJ1-1 NA TRBV6-5 CASSYSAEREAFF
TRBJ1-1 NA TRBV7-2 CASRRVGLTEAFF